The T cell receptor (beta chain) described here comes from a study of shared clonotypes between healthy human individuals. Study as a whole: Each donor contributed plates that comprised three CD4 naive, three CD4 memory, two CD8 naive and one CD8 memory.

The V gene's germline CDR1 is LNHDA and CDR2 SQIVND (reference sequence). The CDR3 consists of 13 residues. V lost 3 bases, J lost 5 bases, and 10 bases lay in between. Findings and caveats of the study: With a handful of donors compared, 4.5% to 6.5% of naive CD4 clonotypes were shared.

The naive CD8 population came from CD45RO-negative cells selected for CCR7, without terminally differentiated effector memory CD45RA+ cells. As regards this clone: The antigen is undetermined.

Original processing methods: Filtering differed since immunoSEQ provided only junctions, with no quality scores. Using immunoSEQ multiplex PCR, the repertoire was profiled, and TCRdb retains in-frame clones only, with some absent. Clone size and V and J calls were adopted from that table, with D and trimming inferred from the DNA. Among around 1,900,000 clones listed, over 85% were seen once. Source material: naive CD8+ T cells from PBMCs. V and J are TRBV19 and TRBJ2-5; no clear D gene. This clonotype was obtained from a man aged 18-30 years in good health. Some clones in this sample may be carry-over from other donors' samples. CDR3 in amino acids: CASSIVFWETQYF. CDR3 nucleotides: TGTGCCAGTAGTATCGTTTTTTGGGAGACCCAGTACTTC. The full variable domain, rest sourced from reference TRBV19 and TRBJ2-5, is DGGITQSPKYLFRKEGQNVTLSCEQNLNHDAMYWYRQDPGQGLRLIYYSQIVNDFQKGDIAEGYSVSREKKESFPLTVTSAQKNPTAFYLCASSIVFWETQYFGPGTRLLVL.